Presented here are 9 T cell receptor beta chains from one specimen sequenced in a study of blood T cells in healthy people across ages. A second PCR of 7 to 11 cycles used a sample-barcoded 5' primer and a J-beta primer mix. TCRdb redid the calling of the 5' RACE reads with MiXCR, one entry per CDR3 protein. The table shows roughly 1.9 million distinct CDR3 sequences, with about two fifths occurring only once. The sequenced sample was blood. The receptors here all came from a human donor in good health.

The V call is TRBV14, the J call TRBJ1-2; D ambiguous. This CDR3 is 15 amino acids long. V lost 2 bases, J lost 2 bases, and 12 bases lay in between. Germline V gene sequence: CDR1 SGHDN, CDR2 FVKESK. This CDR3 is CASSQMQVPNYGYTF. CDR3 in DNA: TGTGCCAGCAGCCAAATGCAGGTCCCAAACTATGGCTACACCTTC.

The chain uses TRBV5-1 and TRBJ1-4; a weak D match, TRBD1 (5 bases). The V gene's germline CDR1 is SGHRS and CDR2 YFSETQ. V lost 4 bases to trimming and J lost 2 bases, with 12 bases between them. CDR3 size: 15 residues. CDR3 sequence (DNA): TGCGCCAGCAGCCCCCAGGGTCACACTAATGAAAAACTGTTTTTT. Amino acid sequence: CASSPQGHTNEKLFF.

On this clonotype: The junction differs from germline at one of its ends, possibly a read error. The chain recombines TRBV4-1 with TRBJ1-2; D is unclear. Germline assignment: CDR1 MGHRA and CDR2 YSYEKL. The CDR3 consists of 14 residues. The DNA for the CDR3 is TGCGCCAGCGGCCAGATTAAGAGATACTATGGCTACACCTTC. Translation: CASGQIKRYYGYTF.

This clonotype was picked up many times. The chain joins TRBV4-3 to TRBJ1-1; D might be TRBD1 (5 bases). The CDR3 runs to 15 residues. Per germline, CDR1 LGHNA and CDR2 YSLEER. The ends were cut back, 2 bases at V and 8 bases at J, with 18 bases in the middle. The CDR3 DNA is TGCGCCAGCAGCCAATTACCGGACACGGCCCAAGAAGCTTTCTTT. It codes for CASSQLPDTAQEAFF.

This clonotype was picked up a small number of times. The J gene is TRBJ1-4, the V gene TRBV29-1, with a possible D match to TRBD1 (5 bases). The CDR3 length is 12 residues. Germline-derived CDR1 and CDR2 are SQVTM and ANQGSEA. Trimming took off 6 bases at V and 6 bases at J, with 11 bases between the two ends. The DNA of the CDR3 is TGCAGCGTCGTGGGACTGGATGAAAAACTGTTTTTT. Amino acid sequence: CSVVGLDEKLFF. Complete variable domain (other parts from reference TRBV29-1 and TRBJ1-4): SAVISQKPSRDICQRGTSLTIQCQVDSQVTMMFWYRQQPGQSLTLIATANQGSEATYESGFVIDKFPISRPNLTFSTLTVSNMSPEDSSIYLCSVVGLDEKLFFGSGTQLSVL.

The chain employs TRBV29-1 and TRBJ1-4; 11 bases agree with TRBD1. Germline-derived CDR1 and CDR2 are SQVTM and ANQGSEA. Trimming removed 4 bases from V and 7 bases from J; junction bases left unmatched: 5. CDR3 length equals 14 residues. The CDR3 DNA is TGCAGCGTTGGGACAGGGGGCTCGTCTGAAAAACTGTTTTTT. The encoded protein is CSVGTGGSSEKLFF.

This clonotype was counted only a few times. The rearrangement uses TRBV7-3 and TRBJ2-2, with a tentative D call TRBD2 (5 bases). Trimming removed 8 bases from V and 3 bases from J, with 10 bases in between. CDR1 and CDR2 (germline): SGHTA, FQGTGA. CDR3 length: 13 amino acids. CDR3 loop: CASVNGDTGELFF. CDR3 sequence (DNA): TGTGCCAGCGTCAACGGGGACACCGGGGAGCTGTTTTTT.

The V gene is TRBV4-1, the J gene TRBJ1-1; weak D call: TRBD1 (6 bases). This CDR3 spans 17 amino acids. The germline V and J ends were trimmed by 1 base and 1 base, with 16 bases remaining between them. Germline values: CDR1 MGHRA, CDR2 YSYEKL. CDR3 coding DNA: TGCGCCAGCAGCCAAGGTGTGAGCGGGGGCCGGAACACTGAAGCTTTCTTT. It codes for CASSQGVSGGRNTEAFF.

The chain is built from TRBV11-1 and TRBJ2-1, with 9 bases lining up with TRBD1. The germline gives CDR1 SGHAT, CDR2 FQDESV (reference sequence). The CDR3 extends over 16 amino acids. V was pared by 2 bases and J by 6 bases, with 8 bases of the junction left unmatched. The CDR3 loop is CASSLYPGQGLNEQFF. DNA of the CDR3: TGTGCCAGCAGCTTATATCCGGGACAGGGCCTCAATGAGCAGTTCTTC.